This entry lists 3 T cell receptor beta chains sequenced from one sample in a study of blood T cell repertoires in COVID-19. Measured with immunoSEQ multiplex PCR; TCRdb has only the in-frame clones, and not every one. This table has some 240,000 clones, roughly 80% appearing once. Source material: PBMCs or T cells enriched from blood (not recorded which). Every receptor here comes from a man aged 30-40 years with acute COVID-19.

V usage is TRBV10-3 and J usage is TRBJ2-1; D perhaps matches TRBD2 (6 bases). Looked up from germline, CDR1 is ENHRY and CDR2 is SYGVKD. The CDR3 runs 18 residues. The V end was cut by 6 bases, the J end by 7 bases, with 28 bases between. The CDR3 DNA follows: TGTGCCATCAGCCAACAAAACGGCGGGGCCGAAGGTGGGAATGAGCAGTTCTTC. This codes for CAISQQNGGAEGGNEQFF.

The DNA for the CDR3 is TGTGCCAGCAGCTTAACACCTGGCCAGGGTCAGCCCCAGCATTTT. This gives the protein CASSLTPGQGQPQHF. The rearrangement uses TRBV13 and TRBJ1-5, with a possible D match to TRBD1 (5 bases). CDR1 PRHDT and CDR2 FYEKMQ come from the germline V gene (reference sequence). V shed 2 bases and J shed 6 bases, with 14 bases lying between them. This CDR3 contains 15 residues.

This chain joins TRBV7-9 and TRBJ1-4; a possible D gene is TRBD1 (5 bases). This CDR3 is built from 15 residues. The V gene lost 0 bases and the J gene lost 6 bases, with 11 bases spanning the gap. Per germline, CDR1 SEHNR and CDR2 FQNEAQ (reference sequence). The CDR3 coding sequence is TGTGCCAGCAGCTTAGCGAAGGGGAATCATGAAAAACTGTTTTTT. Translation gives CASSLAKGNHEKLFF.